These T cell receptor beta chains were read from a single sample in a study of blood T cell repertoires in COVID-19. The table came from immunoSEQ multiplex PCR; TCRdb's copy has only in-frame clones and leaves some out. The profile covers over 250,000 clones, with more than 80% appearing a single time and roughly 6% taken by the ten largest. The specimen sequenced was peripheral blood. Receptor source: a woman in her 50s with COVID-19, enrolled during active disease. The CDR3 runs from the conserved cysteine through the conserved F or W. A D gene is named only where the DNA matches it firmly. The size entry is marked missing in some rows and otherwise reads once, few, many or a size class.

TRBJ1-2 | . | TRBV6-5 | . | CASSYTGANYGYTF | TGTGCCAGCAGTTACACAGGCGCGAACTATGGCTACACCTTC
TRBJ1-2 | few | TRBV9 | TRBD1 | CASSARTGLGYTF | TGTGCCAGCAGCGCGAGGACAGGCCTAGGCTACACCTTC
TRBJ2-7 | once | TRBV5-4 | TRBD1 | CASSGRQGASIVEQYF | TGTGCCAGCAGCGGCCGACAGGGTGCGAGTATAGTCGAGCAGTACTTC
TRBJ2-7 | few | TRBV5-1 | . | CASSLEVRGYEQYF | TGCGCCAGCAGCTTGGAGGTCAGGGGTTACGAGCAGTACTTC
TRBJ1-2 | . | TRBV9 | . | CASSVDAGLGYTF | TGTGCCAGCAGCGTAGACGCAGGCTTAGGCTACACCTTC
TRBJ1-6 | . | TRBV7-3 | TRBD1 | CASSPTGTVNSPLHF | TGTGCCAGCAGCCCCACAGGGACAGTGAATTCACCCCTCCACTTT
TRBJ2-2 | . | TRBV7-9 | . | CASAEGPNTGELFF | TGTGCCAGCGCGGAAGGTCCGAACACCGGGGAGCTGTTTTTT
TRBJ2-3 | . | TRBV3-1/TRBV3-2 | . | CASSQRPGIPDTQYF | TGTGCCAGCAGCCAACGTCCAGGGATCCCAGATACGCAGTATTTT
TRBJ2-3 | . | TRBV12-5 | . | CASGLSERDTQYF | TGTGCTAGTGGTTTGTCCGAGAGAGATACGCAGTATTTT
TRBJ1-3 | . | TRBV12-5 | . | CASGRSGVDTIYF | TGTGCTAGTGGGCGCTCAGGGGTAGACACCATATATTTT
TRBJ2-2 | . | TRBV2 | TRBD2 | CASRTAGTSPGELFF | TGTGCCAGCAGGACCGCCGGGACTAGCCCCGGGGAGCTGTTTTTT
TRBJ1-1 | once | TRBV20-1 | TRBD1 | CSAGTDMEAFF | TGCAGTGCTGGGACAGATATGGAAGCTTTCTTT
TRBJ1-4 | . | TRBV19 | . | CASSNSIRWGPIEKLFF | TGTGCCAGTAGTAATTCGATCCGTTGGGGGCCCATTGAAAAACTGTTTTTT
TRBJ1-2 | . | TRBV3-1/TRBV3-2 | TRBD1 | CASRQGQGNYGYTF | TGTGCCAGCAGGCAAGGACAGGGCAACTATGGCTACACCTTC
TRBJ2-7 | . | TRBV19 | TRBD2 | CASSAQASGRVGEQYF | TGTGCCAGTAGTGCCCAAGCTAGCGGGAGGGTCGGCGAGCAGTACTTC
TRBJ2-2 | . | TRBV19 | . | CASSSQGVLNTGELFF | TGTGCCAGTAGTTCGCAGGGCGTCTTAAACACCGGGGAGCTGTTTTTT
TRBJ2-5 | . | TRBV21-1 | . | CASSKNRGGTQYF | TGTGCCAGCAGCAAGAACCGAGGGGGGACCCAGTACTTC
TRBJ2-1 | . | TRBV15 | . | CATSRDDSGQRTNEQFF | TGTGCCACCAGCAGAGATGATTCCGGACAGAGGACCAATGAGCAGTTCTTC
TRBJ2-5 | . | TRBV6-6 | . | CASKEGAMVETQYF | TGTGCCAGCAAGGAGGGGGCGATGGTCGAGACCCAGTACTTC
TRBJ2-1 | . | TRBV7-4 | TRBD2 | CASSLRISGSTDNEQFF | TGTGCCAGCAGCTTAAGGATTAGCGGGAGTACAGACAATGAGCAGTTCTTC
TRBJ2-5 | . | TRBV4-1 | TRBD1 | CASSQGTGVSQETQYF | TGCGCCAGCAGCCAAGGGACAGGGGTTTCCCAAGAGACCCAGTACTTC
TRBJ2-2 | . | TRBV12-3/TRBV12-4 | . | CASRSTATGELFF | TGTGCCAGCAGAAGCACTGCCACCGGGGAGCTGTTTTTT
TRBJ1-2 | . | TRBV30 | TRBD1 | CAWSTGTGVHGYTF | TGTGCCTGGAGTACCGGGACAGGGGTACATGGCTACACCTTC
TRBJ2-3 | . | TRBV29-1 | . | CSVAFRELGRNTQYF | TGCAGCGTTGCCTTCCGGGAGTTGGGTCGAAATACGCAGTATTTT
TRBJ2-1 | . | TRBV6-4 | TRBD2 | CASSAPFSGRLFF | TGTGCCAGCAGTGCCCCCTTTAGCGGGAGGCTGTTCTTC
TRBJ2-7 | . | TRBV7-6 | TRBD2 | CASSPGLAGPSYEQYF | TGTGCCAGCAGCCCCGGACTAGCGGGACCTTCCTACGAGCAGTACTTC
TRBJ1-1 | . | TRBV3-1/TRBV3-2 | . | CASSQGERAFF | TGTGCCAGCAGCCAAGGGGAGCGAGCTTTCTTT
TRBJ1-2 | . | TRBV21-1 | . | CASSTSRRDRFYYGYTF | TGTGCCAGCAGCACGTCCCGGCGGGATAGATTTTACTATGGCTACACCTTC
TRBJ2-5 | . | TRBV21-1 | . | CASSKEEREAPETQYF | TGTGCCAGCAGCAAAGAAGAGCGGGAGGCCCCAGAGACCCAGTACTTC